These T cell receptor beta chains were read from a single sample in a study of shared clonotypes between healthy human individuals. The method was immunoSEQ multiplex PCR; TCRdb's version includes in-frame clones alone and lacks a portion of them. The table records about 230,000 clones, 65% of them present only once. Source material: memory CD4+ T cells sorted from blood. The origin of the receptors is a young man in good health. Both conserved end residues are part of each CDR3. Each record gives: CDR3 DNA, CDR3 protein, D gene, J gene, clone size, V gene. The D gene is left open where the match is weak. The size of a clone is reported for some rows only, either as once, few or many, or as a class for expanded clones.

TGTGCCAGCAGCTTGGGCTACGAGCAGTACTTC CASSLGYEQYF . TRBJ2-7 many TRBV5-8
TGTGCCAGCAGCTTAGGGCCCGAGCAGTTCTTC CASSLGPEQFF . TRBJ2-1 few TRBV11-3
TGCAGCGTAGGACTACCTTACGCTGAGCAGTACTTC CSVGLPYAEQYF . TRBJ2-7 few TRBV29-1
TGTGCCAGCAGCTTGACGGGTATCGGGGAGCTGTTTTTT CASSLTGIGELFF . TRBJ2-2 few TRBV5-6
TGTGCCAGCAGCCGACCCACTAGCGGGAGAATGGACACCGGGGAGCTGTTTTTT CASSRPTSGRMDTGELFF TRBD2 TRBJ2-2 . TRBV5-4
TGTGCCACCAGACCGACAGGGGACGATGAGCAGTTCTTC CATRPTGDDEQFF TRBD1 TRBJ2-1 . TRBV19
TGTGCCAGCAGTTTAACTAGCGGGAGACGAGATACGCAGTATTTT CASSLTSGRRDTQYF TRBD2 TRBJ2-3 . TRBV5-4
TGTGCCAGCAGCGGACAGGCGGCTAGCTACGAGCAGTACTTC CASSGQAASYEQYF TRBD1 TRBJ2-7 many TRBV5-5
TGTGCCAGCAGCAGCCAAGGACAGGCCTACGAGCAGTACTTC CASSSQGQAYEQYF TRBD1 TRBJ2-7 . TRBV6-1
TGCGCCAGCAGCTTGGGGGACAGGGGAACAGATACGCAGTATTTT CASSLGDRGTDTQYF TRBD1 TRBJ2-3 . TRBV5-1
TGTGCCAGCAGGATCGGGGGGCAGCCCCAGCATTTT CASRIGGQPQHF . TRBJ1-5 . TRBV5-8
TGTGCCAGCAGTTCATATCGAACGGACAGGGACGGCTACACCTTC CASSSYRTDRDGYTF TRBD1 TRBJ1-2 . TRBV6-1
TGTGCCAGCAGCCCCCGTGGGGGTGGTTACAATGAGCAGTTCTTC CASSPRGGGYNEQFF . TRBJ2-1 . TRBV5-6
TGTGCCAGCAGCCCCCTACCACCTCTCTATGGCTACACCTTC CASSPLPPLYGYTF . TRBJ1-2 once TRBV28
TGTGCCAGCAGTGAAATGATTGGGACAGTAAATGAAAAACTGTTTTTT CASSEMIGTVNEKLFF TRBD1 TRBJ1-4 . TRBV6-1
TGTGCCACCAGCAGCACGATAAATCAGCCCCAGCATTTT CATSSTINQPQHF . TRBJ1-5 . TRBV15
TGCGCCAGCAGCTTGCGCGGGGACGGGACAGGGCGGACAGATACGCAGTATTTT CASSLRGDGTGRTDTQYF TRBD1 TRBJ2-3 few TRBV5-1
TGTGCCAGCAGTTTCTTCGGAGCGGGAGTTAGAAAGACCCAGTACTTC CASSFFGAGVRKTQYF TRBD2 TRBJ2-5 . TRBV28
TGCGCCAGCGGGAGGGAGGGAGATACGCAGTATTTT CASGREGDTQYF TRBD2 TRBJ2-3 . TRBV5-1
TGTGCCAGCAGCGACCGTGAGGGGGGATTGGGGACCCAGTACTTC CASSDREGGLGTQYF . TRBJ2-5 . TRBV7-6
TGTGCCAGCAGCTTAGGTATAGCGGGCACTACCTACGAGCAGTACTTC CASSLGIAGTTYEQYF TRBD2 TRBJ2-7 once TRBV7-8
TGTGCCAGCAGCTTAGGGGACTACAATGAGCAGTTCTTC CASSLGDYNEQFF . TRBJ2-1 . TRBV11-3
TGTGCCAGCAGTTACCTTGGAAGAACAGGGGACGAGCAGTACTTC CASSYLGRTGDEQYF TRBD1 TRBJ2-7 . TRBV6-5
TGTGCCAGCAGTTACTCTCGAGTCAAATCCTACGAGCAGTACTTC CASSYSRVKSYEQYF . TRBJ2-7 . TRBV6-6
TGTGCCAGCAGCTCCACGTCTGGGGCCAACGTCCTGACTTTC CASSSTSGANVLTF . TRBJ2-6 . TRBV7-2
TGTGCCAGCAGCTTGGGGTTCTCCAGGCCCCTAACAGATACGCAGTATTTT CASSLGFSRPLTDTQYF . TRBJ2-3 . TRBV5-8
TGTGCCAGCAGCTACCGGGACAGTCCCTACGAGCAGTACTTC CASSYRDSPYEQYF TRBD1 TRBJ2-7 . TRBV7-9
TGTGCCAGCCGGCGACAGTTAAATCAGCCCCAGCATTTT CASRRQLNQPQHF . TRBJ1-5 . TRBV19
TGTGCCAGTAGTATGATCTTAGGGGGGCCCCTAAACATTCAGTACTTC CASSMILGGPLNIQYF . TRBJ2-4 . TRBV19
TGTGCCAGCAGCGTAGCAGTAGCGGCTACCCAAGAGACCCAGTACTTC CASSVAVAATQETQYF . TRBJ2-5 once TRBV9
TGTGCCAGCAGTGCCCCGACAGGGATAAAAACTAATGAAAAACTGTTTTTT CASSAPTGIKTNEKLFF TRBD1 TRBJ1-4 . TRBV6-1
TGCGCCAGCCGGCGGGGCGGAAGCACAGATACGCAGTATTTT CASRRGGSTDTQYF . TRBJ2-3 . TRBV5-1